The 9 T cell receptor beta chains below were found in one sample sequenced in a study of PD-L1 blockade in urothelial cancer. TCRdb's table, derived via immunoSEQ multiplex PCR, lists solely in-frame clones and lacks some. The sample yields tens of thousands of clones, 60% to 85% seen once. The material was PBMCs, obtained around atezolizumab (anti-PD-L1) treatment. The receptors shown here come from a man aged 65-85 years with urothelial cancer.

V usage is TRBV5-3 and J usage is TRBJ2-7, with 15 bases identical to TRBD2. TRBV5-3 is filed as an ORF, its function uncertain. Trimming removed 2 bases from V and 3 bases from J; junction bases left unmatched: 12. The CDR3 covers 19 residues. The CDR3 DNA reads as TGTGCCAGAAGCTTACTGGGACTAGCGGGGGGCTATCGCTACTACGAGCAGTACTTC. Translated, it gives CARSLLGLAGGYRYYEQYF.

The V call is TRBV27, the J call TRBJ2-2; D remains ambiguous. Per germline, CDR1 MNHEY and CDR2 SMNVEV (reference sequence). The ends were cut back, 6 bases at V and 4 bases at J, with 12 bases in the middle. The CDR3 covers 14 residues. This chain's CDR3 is CASRGSFPTGELFF. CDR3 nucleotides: TGTGCCAGCAGAGGTAGCTTCCCCACCGGGGAGCTGTTTTTT.

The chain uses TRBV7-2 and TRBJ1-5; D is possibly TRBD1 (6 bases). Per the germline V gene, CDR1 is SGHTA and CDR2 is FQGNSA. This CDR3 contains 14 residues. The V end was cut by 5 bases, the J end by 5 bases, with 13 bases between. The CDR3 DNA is TGTGCCAGCAGCCTGGACAGAGGATATCAGCCCCAGCATTTT. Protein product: CASSLDRGYQPQHF.

CDR3 protein: CASSPSPRGPTQYF. Here the CDR3 DNA reads TGTGCCAGCAGCCCCAGCCCCAGGGGGCCTACGCAGTATTTT. J is TRBJ2-3 and V is TRBV11-2; TRBD1 agrees at 8 bases. V shed 5 bases and J 8 bases; nucleotides not matched to a gene: 9. In germline, CDR1 is SGHAT, CDR2 FQNNGV. CDR3 size: 14 residues. Full variable domain (rest looked up from reference TRBV11-2 and TRBJ2-3): EAGVAQSPRYKIIEKRQSVAFWCNPISGHATLYWYQQILGQGPKLLIQFQNNGVVDDSQLPKDRFSAERLKGVDSTLKIQPAKLEDSAVYLCASSPSPRGPTQYFGPGTRLTVL.

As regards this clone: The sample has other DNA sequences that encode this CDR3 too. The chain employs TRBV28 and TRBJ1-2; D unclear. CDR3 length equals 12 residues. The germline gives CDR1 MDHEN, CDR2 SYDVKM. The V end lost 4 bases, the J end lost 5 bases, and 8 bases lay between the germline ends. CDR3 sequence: CASSSTGYGYTF. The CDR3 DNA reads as TGTGCCAGCAGTTCGACGGGGTATGGCTACACCTTC.

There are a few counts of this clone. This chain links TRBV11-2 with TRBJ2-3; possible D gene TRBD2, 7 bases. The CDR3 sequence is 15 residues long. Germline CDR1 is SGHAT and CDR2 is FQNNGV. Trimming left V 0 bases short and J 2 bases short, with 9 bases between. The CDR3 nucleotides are TGTGCCAGCAGCTTAGATGCGGGGGCCACAGATACGCAGTATTTT. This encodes CASSLDAGATDTQYF. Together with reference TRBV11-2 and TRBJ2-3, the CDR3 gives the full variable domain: EAGVAQSPRYKIIEKRQSVAFWCNPISGHATLYWYQQILGQGPKLLIQFQNNGVVDDSQLPKDRFSAERLKGVDSTLKIQPAKLEDSAVYLCASSLDAGATDTQYFGPGTRLTVL.

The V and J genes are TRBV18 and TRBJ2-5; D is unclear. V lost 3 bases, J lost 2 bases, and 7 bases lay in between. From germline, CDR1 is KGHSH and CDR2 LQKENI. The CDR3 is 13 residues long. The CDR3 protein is CASSPQIQETQYF. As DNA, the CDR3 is TGTGCCAGCTCACCCCAAATTCAAGAGACCCAGTACTTC.

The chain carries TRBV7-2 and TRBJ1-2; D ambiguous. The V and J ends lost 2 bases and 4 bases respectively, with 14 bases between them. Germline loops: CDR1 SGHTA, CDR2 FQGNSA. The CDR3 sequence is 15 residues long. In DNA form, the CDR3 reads TGTGCCAGCAGCTTATCGGGGAAATCTATCTATGGCTACACCTTC. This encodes CASSLSGKSIYGYTF.

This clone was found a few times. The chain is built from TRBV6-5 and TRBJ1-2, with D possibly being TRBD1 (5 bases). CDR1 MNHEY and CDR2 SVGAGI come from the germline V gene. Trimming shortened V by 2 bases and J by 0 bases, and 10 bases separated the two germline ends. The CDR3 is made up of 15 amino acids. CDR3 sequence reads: CASSYDSLTNYGYTF. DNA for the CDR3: TGTGCCAGCAGTTACGACAGCCTAACTAACTATGGCTACACCTTC.